This entry is about one TCR beta chain. These data come from a study of blood T cell repertoires in COVID-19. In the study overall: PBMCs, B-cell-depleted T cells, or T cells provided the cDNA or gDNA that made up the material.

Source study methods: Amplifying reference gene primers gave estimates of nucleated cell counts. The repertoire was sequenced with immunoSEQ multiplex PCR; TCRdb's copy has only in-frame clones and lacks some. V, J and clone size are those of that table, while D and trimming were read from the DNA. This table has 250,000 to 350,000 clones, over 75% appearing once. Looked up from germline, CDR1 is SGHVS and CDR2 is FNYEAQ. The ends were cut back, 5 bases at V and 0 bases at J, with 7 bases in the middle. The CDR3 loop spans 14 amino acids. Specimen: peripheral blood. The chain joins TRBV7-6 to TRBJ1-4; D is undetermined. This clonotype originated in a woman aged 60-75 years with acute or convalescent COVID-19. CDR3 in amino acids: CASSPLATNEKLFF. The CDR3 bases are TGTGCCAGCAGCCCCCTAGCAACTAATGAAAAACTGTTTTTT.